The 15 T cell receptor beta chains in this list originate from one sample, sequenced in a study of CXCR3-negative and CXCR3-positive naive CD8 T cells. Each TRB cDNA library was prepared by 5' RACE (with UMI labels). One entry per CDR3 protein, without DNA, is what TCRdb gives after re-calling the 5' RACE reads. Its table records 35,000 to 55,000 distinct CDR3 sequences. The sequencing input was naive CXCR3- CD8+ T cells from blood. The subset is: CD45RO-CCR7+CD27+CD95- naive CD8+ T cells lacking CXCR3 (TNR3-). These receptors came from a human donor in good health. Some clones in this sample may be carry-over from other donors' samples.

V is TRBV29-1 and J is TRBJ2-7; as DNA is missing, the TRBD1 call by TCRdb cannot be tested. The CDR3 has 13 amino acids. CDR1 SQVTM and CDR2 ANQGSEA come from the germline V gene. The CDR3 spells CSVERAGSNEQYF.

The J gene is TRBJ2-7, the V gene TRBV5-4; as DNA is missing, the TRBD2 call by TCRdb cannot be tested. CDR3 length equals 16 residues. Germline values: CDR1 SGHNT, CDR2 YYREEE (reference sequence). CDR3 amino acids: CASSLELAGLPYEQYF.

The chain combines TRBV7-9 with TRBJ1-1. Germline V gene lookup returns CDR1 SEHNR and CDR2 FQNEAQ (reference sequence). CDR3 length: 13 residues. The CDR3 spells CANTGEGNTEAFF.

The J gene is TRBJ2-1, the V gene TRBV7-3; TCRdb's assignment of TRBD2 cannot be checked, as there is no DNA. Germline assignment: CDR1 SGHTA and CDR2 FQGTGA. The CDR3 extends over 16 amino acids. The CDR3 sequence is CASSLEASGGYNEQFF.

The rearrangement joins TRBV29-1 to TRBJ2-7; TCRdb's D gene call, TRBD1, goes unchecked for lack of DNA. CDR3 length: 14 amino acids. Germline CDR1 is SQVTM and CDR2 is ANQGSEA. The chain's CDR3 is CSVVDRSSSYEQYF.

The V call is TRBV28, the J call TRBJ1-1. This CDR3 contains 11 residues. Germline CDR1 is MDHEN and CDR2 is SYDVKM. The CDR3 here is CASSRTAEAFF.

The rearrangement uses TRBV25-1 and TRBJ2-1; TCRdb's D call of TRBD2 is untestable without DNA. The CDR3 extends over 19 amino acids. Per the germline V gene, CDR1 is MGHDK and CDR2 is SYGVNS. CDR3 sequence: CASSEYLLASRQKYNEQFF.

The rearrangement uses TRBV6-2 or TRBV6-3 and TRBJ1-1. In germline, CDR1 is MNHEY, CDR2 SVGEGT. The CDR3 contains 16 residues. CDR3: CASSYSFVLENAEAFF.

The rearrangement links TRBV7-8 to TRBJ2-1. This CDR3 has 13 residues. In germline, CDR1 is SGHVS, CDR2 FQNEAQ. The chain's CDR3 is CASSLTLYNEQFF.

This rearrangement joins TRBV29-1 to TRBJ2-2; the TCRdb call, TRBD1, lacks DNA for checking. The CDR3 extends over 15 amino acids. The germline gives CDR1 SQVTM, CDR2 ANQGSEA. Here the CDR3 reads CSVVLRAAGAGELFF.

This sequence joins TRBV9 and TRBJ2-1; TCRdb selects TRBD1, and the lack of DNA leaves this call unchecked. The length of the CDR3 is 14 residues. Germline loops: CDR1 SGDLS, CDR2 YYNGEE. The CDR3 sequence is CASSVSGGDQEQFF.

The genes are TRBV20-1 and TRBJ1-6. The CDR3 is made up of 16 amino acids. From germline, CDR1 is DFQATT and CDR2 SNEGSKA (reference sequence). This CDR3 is CSARGSGGSYNSPLHF.

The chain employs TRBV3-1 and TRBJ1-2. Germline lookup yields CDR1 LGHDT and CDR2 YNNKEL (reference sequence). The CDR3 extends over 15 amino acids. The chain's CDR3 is CASSQDGQANYGYTF.

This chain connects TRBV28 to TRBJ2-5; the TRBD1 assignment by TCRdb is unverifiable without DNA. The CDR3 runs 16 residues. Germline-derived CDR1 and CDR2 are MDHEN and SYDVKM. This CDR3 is CASSTGNTGRGETQYF.

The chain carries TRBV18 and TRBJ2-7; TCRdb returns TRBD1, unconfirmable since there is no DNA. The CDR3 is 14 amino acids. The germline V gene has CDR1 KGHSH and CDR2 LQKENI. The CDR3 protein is CASSPPRSGNEQYF.